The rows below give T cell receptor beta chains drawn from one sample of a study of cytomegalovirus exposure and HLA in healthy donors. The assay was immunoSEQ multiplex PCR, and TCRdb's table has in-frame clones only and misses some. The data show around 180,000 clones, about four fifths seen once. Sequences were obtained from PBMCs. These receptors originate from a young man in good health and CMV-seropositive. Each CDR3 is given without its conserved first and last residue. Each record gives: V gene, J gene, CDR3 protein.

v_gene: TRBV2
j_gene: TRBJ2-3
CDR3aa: ASRDGRGDTQY

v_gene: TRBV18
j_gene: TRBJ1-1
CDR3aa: ASSPPSEGAAF

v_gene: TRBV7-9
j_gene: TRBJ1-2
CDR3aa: ASSAPGQGADYGYT

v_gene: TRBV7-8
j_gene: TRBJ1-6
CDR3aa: ASSLDRAKSPLH

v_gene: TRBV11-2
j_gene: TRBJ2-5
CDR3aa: ASSSPQEGEETQY

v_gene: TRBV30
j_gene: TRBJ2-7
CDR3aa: ACPRESGGPYEQY

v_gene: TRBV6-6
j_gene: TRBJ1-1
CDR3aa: ASSYNPGYTEAF

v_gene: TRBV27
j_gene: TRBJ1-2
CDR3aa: ASRPTGNYGYT

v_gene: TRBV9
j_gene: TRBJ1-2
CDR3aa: ASSVSLQGNYGYT

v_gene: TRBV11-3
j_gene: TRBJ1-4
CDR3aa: ASSLDSTSREELF

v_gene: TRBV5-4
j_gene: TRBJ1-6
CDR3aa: ASSLIEINSPLH

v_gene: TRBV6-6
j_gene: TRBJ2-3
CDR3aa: ASSYSEGGRGDTQY

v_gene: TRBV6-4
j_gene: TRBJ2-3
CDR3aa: ASSDAGGPSDTQY

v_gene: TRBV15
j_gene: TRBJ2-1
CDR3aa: ATSLMGRWGDNEQF

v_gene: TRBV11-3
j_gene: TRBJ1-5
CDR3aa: ASSLVRGKDRNQPQH

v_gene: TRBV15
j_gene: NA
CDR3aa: ATSRGREEYNEQF

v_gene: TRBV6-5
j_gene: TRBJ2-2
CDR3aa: ASSYGRGANTGELF

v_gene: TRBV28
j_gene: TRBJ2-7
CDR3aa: ASRLATSGTSYEQY

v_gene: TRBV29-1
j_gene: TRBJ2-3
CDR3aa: SVSAASTDTQY

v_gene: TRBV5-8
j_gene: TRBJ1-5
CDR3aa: ASSLLSSNQPQH

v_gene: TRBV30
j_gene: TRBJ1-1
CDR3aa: AWSVLTVEAF

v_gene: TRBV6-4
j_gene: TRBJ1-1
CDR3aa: ASRESDRDTEAF

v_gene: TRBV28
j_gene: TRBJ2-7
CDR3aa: ASSSGFTTYEQY

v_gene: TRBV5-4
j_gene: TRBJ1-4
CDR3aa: ASSSGQATNEKLF

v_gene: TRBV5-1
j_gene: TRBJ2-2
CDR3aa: ASTSTGGYGGELF

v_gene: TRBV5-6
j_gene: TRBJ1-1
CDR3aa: ASSQRDSNTEAF

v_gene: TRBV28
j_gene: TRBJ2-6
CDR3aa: ASSSGTGMSGANVLT

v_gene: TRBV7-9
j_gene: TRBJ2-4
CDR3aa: ASSLDSGYVIQY

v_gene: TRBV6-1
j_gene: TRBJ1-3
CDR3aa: ASTALNSGNTIY

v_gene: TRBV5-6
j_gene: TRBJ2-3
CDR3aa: ASSLVAGAPTDTQY

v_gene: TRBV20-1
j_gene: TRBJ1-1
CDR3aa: SASPSATF

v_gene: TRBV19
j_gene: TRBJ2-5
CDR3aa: ASSRTTGTAKETQY

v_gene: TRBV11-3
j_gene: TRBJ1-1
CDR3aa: ASSLDAPENTEAF

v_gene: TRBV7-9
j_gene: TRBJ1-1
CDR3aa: ASSLEGSGAF

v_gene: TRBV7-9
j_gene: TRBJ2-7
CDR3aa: SSTQSGSSYEQY

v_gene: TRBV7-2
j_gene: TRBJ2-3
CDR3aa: ASKPSGGTDTQY

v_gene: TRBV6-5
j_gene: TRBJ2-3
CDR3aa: ASGTGVTTDTQY

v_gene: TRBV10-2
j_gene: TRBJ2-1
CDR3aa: ASSVAEDNEQF

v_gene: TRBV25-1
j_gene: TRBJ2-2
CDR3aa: ASRGDSNTGELF

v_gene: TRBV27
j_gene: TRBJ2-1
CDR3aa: ASTPGGRENYNEQF

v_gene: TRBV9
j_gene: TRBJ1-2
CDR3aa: ASSVDTLSGYT

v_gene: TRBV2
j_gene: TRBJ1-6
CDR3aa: ASSAAGGGSSPLH

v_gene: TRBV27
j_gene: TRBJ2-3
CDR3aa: ASSLGVLSTDTQY

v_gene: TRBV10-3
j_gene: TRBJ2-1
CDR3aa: AISEGLAGADEQF

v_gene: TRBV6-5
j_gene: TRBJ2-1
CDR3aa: ASSYSGASGNEQF

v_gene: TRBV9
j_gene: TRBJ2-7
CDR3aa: ASSLGISTAGEQY

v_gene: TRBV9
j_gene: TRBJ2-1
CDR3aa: ASSGLAGGVEQF

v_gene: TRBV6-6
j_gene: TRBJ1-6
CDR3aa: ASSYSNEDSPLH